Given below is one TCR beta chain in context. The antigen is unknown. This record comes from a study of regulatory and conventional T cells in RAG deficiency. Study-wide results and caveats: In Omenn syndrome, Treg and Tconv repertoires overlapped >75%.

Assay: immunoSEQ multiplex PCR; the TCRdb copy retains only in-frame clones and omits some. The table lists tens of thousands of clones, 70% to 90% of them singletons. The CDR3 contains 14 residues. Germline CDR1 reads SGHTA; CDR2 reads FQGTGA. The ends were cut back, 5 bases at V and 0 bases at J, with 8 bases in the middle. The same data also went into a second study, on regulatory T cells. From that paper: The PCR used 52 TRBV and 13 TRBJ primers.

This TCR derives from a human donor in good health. The chain links TRBV7-3 to TRBJ1-3; TRBD1 is a possible D gene (5 bases). Material for sequencing was CD8+ T cells sorted from blood. CDR3 bases: TGTGCCAGCAGCGAGGGGAACTCTGGAAACACCATATATTTT. It encodes CASSEGNSGNTIYF. The full variable domain, in which reference TRBV7-3 and TRBJ1-3 provide the parts outside the CDR3, is GAGVSQTPSNKVTEKGKYVELRCDPISGHTALYWYRQSLGQGPEFLIYFQGTGAADDSGLPNDRFFAVRPEGSVSTLKIQRTERGDSAVYLCASSEGNSGNTIYFGEGSWLTVV.